The T cell receptor beta chain under discussion was sequenced for a study of OX40 agonist ivuxolimab in advanced cancers. Looking at the study overall: Subjects had a mean age of about 65 years, with a range of about 23 to 79; just over 80% were male. General study results and limits: Clonal expansion in partial responders at 0.1-3.0 mg/kg ranked among the lowest.

As for this clone: Antigen unknown.

TCRdb's table, derived via immunoSEQ multiplex PCR, lists solely in-frame clones and lacks some. The repertoire includes roughly 60,000 clones, roughly 84% of them detected once, and roughly 1.9% sits in the top ten. Trimming pared 6 bases from V and 6 bases from J, leaving 12 bases between. The germline V gene has CDR1 SNHLY and CDR2 FYNNEI. CDR3 length: 12 amino acids. Sequenced here: CD4+ or CD8+ T cells sorted from blood, sampled in a trial of the OX40 agonist ivuxolimab. The rearrangement links TRBV2 to TRBJ2-7; D possibly matches TRBD1 or TRBD2 (5 bases each). The TCR originated in an adult with an advanced solid tumor such as melanoma, head and neck, liver or kidney cancer. This chain's CDR3 is CASRTTRGEQYF. CDR3 DNA: TGTGCCAGCAGAACAACTAGGGGCGAGCAGTACTTC.